This T cell receptor (beta chain) was documented in a study of human T cells and chemical hapten exposure. Study-wide background: Patch tests containing 0.01% DPC, applied to the upper back, were read at 6 days.

A few counts support this clonotype. During construction of the library, unique molecular identifiers were attached to individual cDNA molecules for quantitative, reproducible TCR counting. TCRdb independently ran MiXCR on the RACE reads; one entry per CDR3 protein. The table lists under 100,000 distinct CDR3 sequences, over 9.5% of them singletons. With 0 bases removed from V and 7 bases from J, the gap between germline ends came to 10 bases. The CDR3 covers 15 residues. Germline V gene data show CDR1 as MNHEY and CDR2 as SVGAGI. The time point was: patch test 2, 6 weeks after DPC sensitization. As for treatment: therapeutic diphenylcyclopropenone sensitization with weekly scalp DPC. Prior to application of each patch test, blood was drawn.

The sequence was obtained from a woman in her 50s with alopecia areata. Some clones in this sample may be carry-over from other donors' samples. The sample was whole blood, taken in connection with sensitization to the hapten diphenylcyclopropenone (DPC). The chain couples TRBV6-5 to TRBJ1-6, with D perhaps TRBD1 (5 bases). As DNA, the CDR3 is TGTGCCAGCAGTTACTCTAGGGGAGAGAATTCACCCCTCCACTTT. Amino acid sequence: CASSYSRGENSPLHF.